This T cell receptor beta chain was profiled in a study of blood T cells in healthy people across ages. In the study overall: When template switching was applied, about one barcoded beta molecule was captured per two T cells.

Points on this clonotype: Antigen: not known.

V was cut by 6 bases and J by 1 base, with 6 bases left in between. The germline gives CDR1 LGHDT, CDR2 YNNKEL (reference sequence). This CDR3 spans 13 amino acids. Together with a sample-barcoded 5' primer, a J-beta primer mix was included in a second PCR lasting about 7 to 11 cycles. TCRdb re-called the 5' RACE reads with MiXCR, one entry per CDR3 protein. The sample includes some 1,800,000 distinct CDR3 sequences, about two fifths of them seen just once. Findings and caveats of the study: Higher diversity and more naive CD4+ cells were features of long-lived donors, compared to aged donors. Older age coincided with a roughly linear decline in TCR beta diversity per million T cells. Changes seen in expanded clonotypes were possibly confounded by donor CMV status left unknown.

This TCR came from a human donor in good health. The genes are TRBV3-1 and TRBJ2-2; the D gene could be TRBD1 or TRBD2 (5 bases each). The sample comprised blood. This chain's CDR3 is CASRRGNTGELFF. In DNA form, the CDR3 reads TGTGCCAGCAGGAGGGGGAACACCGGGGAGCTGTTTTTT.